A single sample is the source of the 30 T cell receptor beta chains below, sequenced in a study of chemoradiotherapy in HPV16-positive cancers. Data came from immunoSEQ multiplex PCR; TCRdb stores just in-frame clones and leaves some out. The sample includes tens of thousands of clones, roughly 84% of them seen just once. Sequencing was performed on blood, taken from a patient who underwent chemoradiotherapy. The source of these receptors is a human donor with HPV-associated anogenital cancer.

The chain carries TRBV7-9 and TRBJ2-1, with a weak D call TRBD2 (7 bases). Germline V gene sequence: CDR1 SEHNR, CDR2 FQNEAQ (reference sequence). The CDR3 length is 15 residues. V dropped 6 bases and J dropped 3 bases, with 15 bases sitting between them. The CDR3 region has the DNA TGTGCCAGCAGTGTGGGGGGGCCTTTCTACAATGAGCAGTTCTTC. It codes for CASSVGGPFYNEQFF.

The CDR3 nucleotides read TGCAGCGTTGATGGGCAGGCGTCTGATACGCAGTATTTT. Encoded protein: CSVDGQASDTQYF. The chain employs TRBV29-1 and TRBJ2-3; D unclear. V shed 3 bases and J shed 6 bases, with 13 bases lying between them. Germline assignment: CDR1 SQVTM and CDR2 ANQGSEA. The CDR3 runs 13 residues.

The CDR3 loop reads CASSYRQYYGYTF. The CDR3 DNA is TGTGCCAGCAGTTACCGGCAGTATTATGGCTACACCTTC. V is TRBV6-5 and J is TRBJ1-2; no definite D call. CDR3 length equals 13 residues. With 2 bases removed from V and 5 bases from J, the gap between germline ends came to 9 bases. Germline CDR1 and CDR2: MNHEY and SVGAGI.

This chain uses TRBV15 with TRBJ1-1, with unresolved D. V lost 1 base and J 1 base, leaving 4 bases between the germline ends. The CDR3 is 13 residues long. CDR1 is LNHNV and CDR2 is YYDKDF in the germline V gene (reference sequence). This CDR3 is CATSRGSNTEAFF. In DNA form, the CDR3 reads TGTGCCACCAGCAGAGGGTCGAACACTGAAGCTTTCTTT.

In this sample, this clone turned up once. The chain combines TRBV18 with TRBJ1-1, with 7 bases lining up with TRBD1. V lost 8 bases to trimming and J lost 0 bases; unmatched junction nucleotides: 3. The V gene's germline CDR1 is KGHSH and CDR2 LQKENI. The CDR3 is 13 amino acids. DNA of the CDR3: TGTGCCAGCCGGGACAGCATGAACACTGAAGCTTTCTTT. Encoded protein: CASRDSMNTEAFF.

The V and J genes are TRBV11-2 and TRBJ2-1; perhaps D is TRBD1 or TRBD2 (5 bases each). The CDR3 spans 17 residues. V was cut by 8 bases and J by 0 bases, with 20 bases left in between. From germline, CDR1 is SGHAT and CDR2 FQNNGV. CDR3 amino acids: CASCHGAGGSSYNEQFF. The CDR3 region has the DNA TGTGCCAGCTGTCACGGGGCGGGCGGAAGCTCCTACAATGAGCAGTTCTTC.

The chain combines TRBV6-1 with TRBJ2-6, with 12 bases fitting TRBD1. Trimming at V came to 3 bases and at J to 2 bases, leaving 2 bases not matched to a gene. The CDR3 spans 17 residues. Looked up from germline, CDR1 is MNHNS and CDR2 is SASEGT. CDR3 nucleotides: TGTGCCAGCAGTGACGGGACAGGGGGCGCTGGGGCCAACGTCCTGACTTTC. Its translation is CASSDGTGGAGANVLTF.

This chain connects TRBV6-6 to TRBJ2-7; 8 nucleotides line up with TRBD1. The CDR3 is 15 residues long. Trimming took 5 bases from V and 4 from J; bases not matched to a gene: 10. The V gene's germline CDR1 is MNHNY and CDR2 SVGAGI (reference sequence). Here the CDR3 DNA reads TGTGCCAGCAGTCCCGGCATGGGACAGGCGTACGAGCAGTACTTC. Its translation: CASSPGMGQAYEQYF.

The gene calls are TRBV19 and TRBJ1-2; 12 nucleotides match TRBD1. The ends lost 4 bases at V and 0 bases at J; junction bases unmatched: 9. The CDR3 has 18 residues. CDR1 and CDR2 (germline): LNHDA, SQIVND (reference sequence). In DNA form, the CDR3 reads TGTGCCAGTAGTAGAGCGGGACAGGGGGCCGGAGCTAACTATGGCTACACCTTC. Translating it yields CASSRAGQGAGANYGYTF.

This chain links TRBV15 with TRBJ2-1; 9 nucleotides align to TRBD2. Germline CDR1 is LNHNV and CDR2 is YYDKDF (reference sequence). The CDR3 contains 16 residues. Trimming cost V 0 bases and J 16 bases; bases outside gene matches: 16. The CDR3 nucleotides read TGTGCCACCAGCAGAGAGGGCGGGGGGGCCTCGTATCAAAGTTTCTTC. Its translation is CATSREGGGASYQSFF. The full variable domain, its missing parts supplied by reference TRBV15 and TRBJ2-1, is DAMVIQNPRYQVTQFGKPVTLSCSQTLNHNVMYWYQQKSSQAPKLLFHYYDKDFNNEADTPDNFQSRRPNTSFCFLDIRSPGLGDTAMYLCATSREGGGASYQSFFGPGTRLTVL.

This clone qualifies as medium-sized (0.01 to 0.1%). V and J are TRBV6-1 and TRBJ2-5; no definite D call. Germline V gene data show CDR1 as MNHNS and CDR2 as SASEGT. This CDR3 spans 12 amino acids. V lost 8 bases and J lost 5, with 12 bases in between. The CDR3 nucleotides are TGTGCCAGCCCGGTCGCACCTGAGACCCAGTACTTC. Translating it yields CASPVAPETQYF.

The chain links TRBV4-1 to TRBJ2-2; 8 nucleotides line up with TRBD2. Germline V gene data show CDR1 as MGHRA and CDR2 as YSYEKL. This CDR3 region has 19 residues. J gave up 0 bases and V 0 bases, and 9 bases lay outside the gene matches. The CDR3 loop is CASSQEGLAGTSNTGELFF. The CDR3 bases are TGCGCCAGCAGCCAAGAAGGGCTAGCGGGCACCTCGAACACCGGGGAGCTGTTTTTT.

The rearrangement uses TRBV5-1 and TRBJ1-1; D is uncertain. Between the trimmed V and J ends, which lost 2 bases and 1 base, there was a span of 6 bases. CDR3 length: 13 residues. Germline V gene sequence: CDR1 SGHRS, CDR2 YFSETQ. This CDR3 reads CASSFEGNTEAFF. The CDR3 bases are TGCGCCAGCAGCTTTGAGGGGAACACTGAAGCTTTCTTT.

The CDR3 DNA is TGTGCCAGCAGCATACTACTAGCGGGGGAATCCTACGAGCAGTACTTC. Translation: CASSILLAGESYEQYF. The chain recombines TRBV7-2 with TRBJ2-7; 11 bases line up with TRBD2. CDR1 is SGHTA and CDR2 is FQGNSA in the germline V gene. This CDR3 is 16 amino acids long. Germline trimming cut 5 bases from V and 1 base from J; bases unmatched to any gene: 7.

The V gene is TRBV19, the J gene TRBJ2-5; 7 nucleotides line up with TRBD1. The last part of the DNA fits TRBJ2-7 better; the J call may be wrong. This CDR3 is 17 amino acids long. CDR1 is LNHDA, CDR2 SQIVND, per germline (reference sequence). In DNA, the CDR3 is TGTGCCAGTAGTATCGGGTCCCGACAGGGAAAGGGGAACGAGCAGTACTTC. Translated, it gives CASSIGSRQGKGNEQYF.

The chain couples TRBV9 to TRBJ2-2; 8 positions agree with TRBD2. Trimming at V came to 4 bases and at J to 6 bases, leaving 20 bases not matched to a gene. The CDR3 extends over 19 amino acids. Germline loops: CDR1 SGDLS, CDR2 YYNGEE. CDR3: CASSTLPGGATTDPGELFF. The CDR3 DNA reads TGTGCCAGCAGCACCCTTCCGGGGGGGGCCACCACTGACCCCGGGGAGCTGTTTTTT. Based on the CDR3 plus reference TRBV9 and TRBJ2-2, the full variable domain is DSGVTQTPKHLITATGQRVTLRCSPRSGDLSVYWYQQSLDQGLQFLIQYYNGEERAKGNILERFSAQQFPDLHSELNLSSLELGDSALYFCASSTLPGGATTDPGELFFGEGSRLTVL.

The rearrangement joins TRBV7-9 to TRBJ1-1; D unclear. The CDR3 totals 13 residues. The germline V gene has CDR1 SEHNR and CDR2 FQNEAQ (reference sequence). V was pared by 1 base and J by 0 bases, with 3 bases between. CDR3 sequence (DNA): TGTGCCAGCAGCTTAGTGGTGAACACTGAAGCTTTCTTT. It encodes CASSLVVNTEAFF.

The rearrangement uses TRBV6-5 and TRBJ2-6; no definite D call. V was pared by 1 base and J by 1 base, with 8 bases between. Germline lookup yields CDR1 MNHEY and CDR2 SVGAGI. The CDR3 has 16 amino acids. CDR3 residues: CASSYFWQSGANVLTF. CDR3 sequence (DNA): TGTGCCAGCAGTTACTTCTGGCAGTCTGGGGCCAACGTCCTGACTTTC.

The genes are TRBV4-1 and TRBJ2-7, with D tentatively TRBD1 (6 bases). The CDR3 sequence is 16 residues long. Germline assignment: CDR1 MGHRA and CDR2 YSYEKL. Trimming removed 3 bases from V and 0 bases from J, with 15 bases in between. The CDR3 DNA reads as TGCGCCAGCAGCCAGAGCCCAAGACAGGACTCCTACGAGCAGTACTTC. It specifies CASSQSPRQDSYEQYF.

The chain recombines TRBV7-2 with TRBJ1-2; D is undetermined. Trimming cost V 5 bases and J 6 bases, with 19 bases left between them. Germline V gives CDR1 SGHTA, CDR2 FQGNSA. The CDR3 runs 15 residues. In nucleotides, the CDR3 is TGTGCCAGCAGCCTCGAAAGGGCGACGGCAAATGGCTACACCTTC. It translates to CASSLERATANGYTF. The full variable domain, with the rest looked up from reference TRBV7-2 and TRBJ1-2, is GAGVSQSPSNKVTEKGKDVELRCDPISGHTALYWYRQSLGQGLEFLIYFQGNSAPDKSGLPSDRFSAERTGGSVSTLTIQRTQQEDSAVYLCASSLERATANGYTFGSGTRLTVV.

The gene calls are TRBV19 and TRBJ1-4, with D maybe TRBD1 (6 bases). CDR3 length: 14 amino acids. V was shortened by 7 bases and J by 7 bases, with 16 bases between the two germline ends. CDR1 and CDR2 (germline): LNHDA, SQIVND (reference sequence). The CDR3 protein is CASNPGHGGEKLFF. CDR3 in DNA: TGTGCCAGTAACCCGGGACACGGAGGTGAAAAACTGTTTTTT.

V and J are TRBV6-1 and TRBJ1-1; no firm D call. The CDR3 spans 11 residues. Deletions cut 2 bases from V and 7 bases from J, with 5 bases between. In germline, CDR1 is MNHNS, CDR2 SASEGT. CDR3 protein: CASSERGEAFF. DNA for the CDR3: TGTGCCAGCAGTGAACGGGGTGAAGCTTTCTTT.

The sample holds one count of this clone. Here the CDR3 reads CASRASGDEQYF. CDR3 in DNA: TGTGCCAGCAGAGCTAGCGGGGACGAGCAGTACTTC. The chain employs TRBV27 and TRBJ2-7, with 9 positions matching TRBD2. The CDR3 has 12 amino acids. Germline CDR1 MNHEY, CDR2 SMNVEV (reference sequence). Trimming took 6 bases from V and 5 from J; bases not matched to a gene: 2.

V and J are TRBV27 and TRBJ2-5, with 7 bases lining up with TRBD2. This CDR3 is built from 16 residues. Trimming at V came to 8 bases and at J to 3 bases, leaving 15 bases not matched to a gene. The germline gives CDR1 MNHEY, CDR2 SMNVEV (reference sequence). CDR3 region: CASRAEASGGKETQYF. The CDR3 coding sequence is TGTGCCAGCCGAGCGGAGGCTAGCGGAGGGAAAGAGACCCAGTACTTC.

The rearrangement joins TRBV30 to TRBJ2-7; 9 bases map to TRBD1. There are 13 residues in the CDR3. V lost 2 bases to trimming and J lost 5 bases; unmatched junction nucleotides: 4. In germline, CDR1 is GTSNPN, CDR2 SVGIG (reference sequence). CDR3 nucleotide sequence: TGTGCCTGGAGTACGGACAGGGGCAACGAGCAGTACTTC. Its translation: CAWSTDRGNEQYF.

V usage is TRBV5-1 and J usage is TRBJ2-7, with 7 bases matching TRBD1. Per the germline V gene, CDR1 is SGHRS and CDR2 is YFSETQ. After removal of 0 bases from V and 4 bases from J, the junction contained 7 bases not matched to a gene. The CDR3 runs to 15 residues. The CDR3 DNA is TGCGCCAGCAGCTTGGTTTCGGGACAGAGTTACGAGCAGTACTTC. This sequence encodes CASSLVSGQSYEQYF. Looking up the rest from reference TRBV5-1 and TRBJ2-7 gives the full variable domain: KAGVTQTPRYLIKTRGQQVTLSCSPISGHRSVSWYQQTPGQGLQFLFEYFSETQRNKGNFPGRFSGRQFSNSRSEMNVSTLELGDSALYLCASSLVSGQSYEQYFGPGTRLTVT.

The J gene is TRBJ1-2, the V gene TRBV25-1; possibly TRBD1 for D (6 bases). Germline values: CDR1 MGHDK, CDR2 SYGVNS. Trimming pared 7 bases from V and 6 bases from J, leaving 21 bases between. This CDR3 is 15 amino acids long. CDR3 bases: TGTGCCAGCACTGCCCGACAGGCGCCGAAGGATGGCTACACCTTC. It translates to CASTARQAPKDGYTF.

The chain joins TRBV25-1 to TRBJ2-7; D is unresolved. The CDR3 consists of 11 residues. The ends were cut back, 4 bases at V and 6 bases at J, with 7 bases in the middle. Germline V gene sequence: CDR1 MGHDK, CDR2 SYGVNS. CDR3 nucleotide sequence: TGTGCCAGCAGTGCCCTTACCGAGCAGTACTTC. This codes for CASSALTEQYF.

The chain carries TRBV29-1 and TRBJ2-4; D is possibly TRBD1 or TRBD2 (5 bases each). The germline V gene encodes CDR1 SQVTM and CDR2 ANQGSEA. The CDR3 length is 15 residues. The ends were cut back, 0 bases at V and 0 bases at J, with 9 bases in the middle. The CDR3 nucleotides read TGCAGCGTTGAAGAAAGGGGAGTAGCCAAAAACATTCAGTACTTC. Its translation is CSVEERGVAKNIQYF.

The chain combines TRBV4-3 with TRBJ2-2, with 10 bases aligning to TRBD1. The trim removed 0 bases at V and 4 bases at J, leaving 5 bases unmatched. Germline-derived CDR1 and CDR2 are LGHNA and YSLEER. The CDR3 sequence is 17 residues long. CDR3 sequence reads: CASSQDPGTGATGELFF. As DNA, the CDR3 is TGCGCCAGCAGCCAAGATCCCGGGACAGGGGCCACCGGGGAGCTGTTTTTT.